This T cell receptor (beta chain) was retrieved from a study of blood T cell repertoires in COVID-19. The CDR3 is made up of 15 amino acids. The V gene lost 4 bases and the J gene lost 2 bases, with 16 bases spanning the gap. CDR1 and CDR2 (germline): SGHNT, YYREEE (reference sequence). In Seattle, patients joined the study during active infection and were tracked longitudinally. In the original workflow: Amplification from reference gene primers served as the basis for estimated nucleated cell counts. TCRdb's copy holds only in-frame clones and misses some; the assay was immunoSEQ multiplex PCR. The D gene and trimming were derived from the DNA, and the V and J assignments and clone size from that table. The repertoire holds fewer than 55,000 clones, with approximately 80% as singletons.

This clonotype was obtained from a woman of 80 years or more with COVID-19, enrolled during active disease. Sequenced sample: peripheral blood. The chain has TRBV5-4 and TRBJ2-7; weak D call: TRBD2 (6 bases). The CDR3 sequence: CASSPGGFAAYEQYF. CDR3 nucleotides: TGTGCCAGCAGCCCCGGGGGATTTGCTGCCTACGAGCAGTACTTC.